These 23 T cell receptor beta chains came from one sample sequenced in a study of blood T cells in healthy people across ages. Using a J-beta primer mix together with a sample-barcoded 5' primer, a second PCR was run for roughly 6 to 12 cycles. TCRdb analysed the 5' RACE reads with MiXCR anew, one entry per CDR3 protein. Of about 1.8 million distinct CDR3 sequences listed, around half are singletons. Sequencing was performed on blood. Source of these receptors: a middle-aged woman in good health.

This clonotype has only a few counts. V and J are TRBV2 and TRBJ2-1; 8 nucleotides match TRBD2. Germline loops: CDR1 SNHLY, CDR2 FYNNEI. The CDR3 is made up of 16 amino acids. J gave up 5 bases and V 4 bases, and 10 bases lay outside the gene matches. This CDR3 is CASSVTGTRINNEQFF. In DNA form, the CDR3 reads TGTGCCAGCAGTGTAACTGGGACTAGGATTAACAATGAGCAGTTCTTC.

A few counts support this clonotype. This chain uses TRBV6-6 with TRBJ1-2; a weak D match, TRBD1 (5 bases). The CDR3 contains 17 residues. V was shortened by 0 bases and J by 0 bases, with 14 bases between the two germline ends. Germline V CDR1 and CDR2: MNHNY, SVGAGI (reference sequence). The CDR3 region has the DNA TGTGCCAGCAGTTACTCGTTCAGGGATCACTCTAACTATGGCTACACCTTC. Translated: CASSYSFRDHSNYGYTF.

The chain recombines TRBV20-1 with TRBJ1-5, with a possible D match to TRBD1 (5 bases). Germline CDR1 reads DFQATT; CDR2 reads SNEGSKA (reference sequence). V lost 5 bases, J lost 0 bases, and 14 bases lay in between. The CDR3 length is 15 residues. The CDR3 sequence is CSAGVGGGSNQPQHF. CDR3 in DNA: TGCAGTGCTGGGGTGGGGGGGGGTAGCAATCAGCCCCAGCATTTT.

The chain has TRBV5-1 and TRBJ2-7; the D is unclear. Trimming took 0 bases from V and 0 from J, leaving 10 bases between them. CDR1 SGHRS and CDR2 YFSETQ come from the germline V gene. This CDR3 region has 15 residues. The CDR3 nucleotides read TGCGCCAGCAGCTTGGTAGGGTCACCCTCCTACGAGCAGTACTTC. It specifies CASSLVGSPSYEQYF.

This clonotype was counted ten times or more. V is TRBV29-1 and J is TRBJ2-4; 10 bases match TRBD1. Germline trimming cut 4 bases from V and 5 bases from J; bases unmatched to any gene: 2. The CDR3 spans 13 residues. CDR1 is SQVTM and CDR2 is ANQGSEA in the germline V gene. The CDR3 loop is CSVGGTGENIQYF. The CDR3 DNA sequence: TGCAGCGTTGGAGGGACAGGGGAAAACATTCAGTACTTC.

The chain recombines TRBV3-1 with TRBJ2-1; D is possibly TRBD1 (6 bases). In germline, CDR1 is LGHDT, CDR2 YNNKEL (reference sequence). Trimming shortened V by 1 base and J by 4 bases, and 14 bases separated the two germline ends. The CDR3 runs 16 residues. The CDR3 protein is CASSQAQGRGYNEQFF. The CDR3 nucleotides read TGTGCCAGCAGCCAAGCCCAGGGCAGGGGATACAATGAGCAGTTCTTC.

The chain carries TRBV18 and TRBJ2-5; D might be TRBD1 (7 bases). The J call may not be correct, given that the DNA end is closer to TRBJ2-7. The CDR3 contains 14 residues. The germline V gene encodes CDR1 KGHSH and CDR2 LQKENI. CDR3 in amino acids: CASSPETGRYEQYF. CDR3 nucleotides: TGTGCCAGCTCTCCCGAGACAGGGAGGTACGAGCAGTACTTC.

The chain combines TRBV20-1 with TRBJ1-2; weak D call: TRBD1 (5 bases). CDR1 DFQATT and CDR2 SNEGSKA come from the germline V gene (reference sequence). This CDR3 has 11 residues. Trimming pared 6 bases from V and 7 bases from J, leaving 12 bases between. CDR3 DNA sequence: TGCAGTGCCCCGCAGGGTTCTGGCTACACCTTC. This sequence encodes CSAPQGSGYTF.

The V gene is TRBV18, the J gene TRBJ2-5, with D hard to call. The CDR3 covers 15 residues. The germline gives CDR1 KGHSH, CDR2 LQKENI. V lost 3 bases and J 4 bases, leaving 15 bases between the germline ends. The CDR3 is CASSPPSGQSETQYF. Written as DNA, the CDR3 is TGTGCCAGCTCACCCCCATCCGGGCAGTCAGAGACCCAGTACTTC.

This clonotype was counted a single time. The rearrangement uses TRBV6-5 and TRBJ2-5; D gene unclear. The CDR3 consists of 13 residues. Germline CDR1 MNHEY, CDR2 SVGAGI. With 7 bases removed from V and 5 bases from J, the gap between germline ends came to 14 bases. CDR3 nucleotides: TGTGCCAGCACCCCTCCCGCGTTGGAGACCCAGTACTTC. Its translation: CASTPPALETQYF.

This clonotype was counted ten times or more. The chain is built from TRBV7-3 and TRBJ2-5, with D possibly being TRBD2 (6 bases). Trimming took off 5 bases at V and 5 bases at J, with 12 bases between the two ends. Germline V gives CDR1 SGHTA, CDR2 FQGTGA. CDR3 length equals 13 residues. CDR3 in DNA: TGTGCCAGCAGCCGCGGTGCGGGGGAGACCCAGTACTTC. This gives the protein CASSRGAGETQYF.

This clonotype appeared a few times. This sequence joins TRBV28 and TRBJ2-5, with unresolved D. The CDR3 totals 15 residues. Looked up from germline, CDR1 is MDHEN and CDR2 is SYDVKM. V was cut by 7 bases and J by 1 base, with 16 bases left in between. The CDR3 region has the DNA TGTGCCAGCATTTCCCACTCGACCGGCCAAGAGACCCAGTACTTC. Translated: CASISHSTGQETQYF.

This clonotype was detected a few times. CDR3 in amino acids: CASMERGGRPDTQYF. The CDR3 DNA reads as TGTGCCAGCATGGAACGGGGGGGCCGCCCAGATACGCAGTATTTT. This chain uses TRBV4-2 with TRBJ2-3, with 8 nucleotides matching TRBD2. Trimming at V came to 7 bases and at J to 4 bases, leaving 10 bases not matched to a gene. In germline, CDR1 is LGHNA, CDR2 YNFKEQ. The CDR3 spans 15 residues.

This clonotype showed up just a few times. The rearrangement uses TRBV20-1 and TRBJ2-5, with D perhaps TRBD1 (6 bases). This CDR3 is 15 amino acids long. Germline CDR1 is DFQATT and CDR2 is SNEGSKA (reference sequence). V was cut by 5 bases and J by 2 bases, with 18 bases left in between. This chain's CDR3 is CSAEGDARSQETQYF. The CDR3 nucleotides are TGCAGTGCTGAGGGGGACGCGCGGAGTCAAGAGACCCAGTACTTC.

This sequence joins TRBV5-1 and TRBJ2-5, with TRBD2 matching over 14 bases. Trimming removed 4 bases from V and 12 bases from J; junction bases left unmatched: 5. Germline values: CDR1 SGHRS, CDR2 YFSETQ. The CDR3 extends over 13 amino acids. The CDR3 protein is CASSPGTSGGEYF. CDR3 nucleotides: TGCGCCAGCAGCCCTGGGACTAGCGGGGGAGAGTACTTC.

A remark on this clonotype: Its ends do not fully match the called genes, so a read error is possible. The CDR3 region is CASRASGGNVQFF. In DNA form, the CDR3 reads TGTGCCAGCAGGGCTAGCGGGGGAAATGTGCAGTTCTTC. The gene calls are TRBV28 and TRBJ2-1; 10 bases are a match to TRBD2. Germline CDR1 and CDR2: MDHEN and SYDVKM. This CDR3 comprises 13 residues.

The rearrangement uses TRBV4-3 and TRBJ2-6; TRBD1 matches at 9 bases. CDR1 is LGHNA and CDR2 is YSLEER in the germline V gene. The CDR3 has 19 residues. The trim removed 4 bases at V and 1 base at J, leaving 11 bases unmatched. The DNA of the CDR3 is TGCGCCAGCAGCCTGCGCCGGGACAGGGTTGTGTCTGGGGCCAACGTCCTGACTTTC. It yields the protein CASSLRRDRVVSGANVLTF.

The chain couples TRBV19 to TRBJ2-2, with a weak D call TRBD2 (5 bases). The CDR3 extends over 15 amino acids. Germline V lookup: CDR1 LNHDA, CDR2 SQIVND (reference sequence). Trimming removed 1 base at V and 4 bases at J, with 10 bases between. The CDR3 spells CASSIAPGSTGELFF. CDR3 coding DNA: TGTGCCAGTAGTATAGCCCCGGGGAGCACCGGGGAGCTGTTTTTT.

This clonotype was seen only a few times. J is TRBJ2-7 and V is TRBV7-8; no clear D gene. With the DNA end fitting TRBJ2-5 better, the J assignment may be wrong. CDR3 length: 12 amino acids. Germline assignment: CDR1 SGHVS and CDR2 FQNEAQ. The CDR3 sequence is CASSLNYETQYF. CDR3 sequence (DNA): TGTGCCAGCAGCTTAAACTATGAGACCCAGTACTTC.

The rearrangement joins TRBV12-3 or TRBV12-4 to TRBJ1-6; TRBD1 might be the D (5 bases). V gave up 10 bases and J gave up 7 bases, with 17 bases separating them. There are 14 residues in the CDR3. This chain's CDR3 is CATRTTGQNSPLHF. Written as DNA, the CDR3 is TGTGCCACCCGAACCACAGGTCAGAATTCACCCCTCCACTTT.

The V call is TRBV20-1, the J call TRBJ1-2; tentative D call: TRBD1 (5 bases). Germline V gene lookup returns CDR1 DFQATT and CDR2 SNEGSKA (reference sequence). V was clipped by 5 bases and J by 6 bases, with 13 bases between them. The CDR3 length is 12 residues. The CDR3 sequence is CSAWWGGDGYTF. The CDR3 DNA sequence: TGCAGTGCTTGGTGGGGGGGGGATGGCTACACCTTC.

This chain joins TRBV7-9 and TRBJ2-4; 9 bases map to TRBD1. The CDR3 is made up of 14 amino acids. V was clipped by 7 bases and J by 4 bases; unmatched bases: 5. Germline lookup yields CDR1 SEHNR and CDR2 FQNEAQ (reference sequence). The CDR3 loop reads CASTRTGEKNIQYF. The CDR3 nucleotides read TGTGCCAGCACTCGGACAGGGGAGAAAAACATTCAGTACTTC.

The rearrangement links TRBV10-3 to TRBJ2-1; possibly TRBD2 for D (5 bases). The CDR3 has 16 residues. Deletions cut 10 bases from V and 7 bases from J, with 26 bases between. Germline lookup yields CDR1 ENHRY and CDR2 SYGVKD. This CDR3 reads CATYDQRAGQRNEQFF. CDR3 bases: TGTGCCACTTACGACCAGAGGGCAGGTCAGAGAAATGAGCAGTTCTTC.